This T cell receptor beta chain was sequenced during a study of T cell responses to AZD1222 COVID-19 vaccine. Overall study results and limits: Donors were mostly white British, more females; clonal diversity possibly underestimated. Seropositive status at baseline applied to only six AZD1222 recipients. Repertoires were obtained only post-peak T cell response.

On this clone: Its antigen is undetermined.

The method was immunoSEQ multiplex PCR; TCRdb's version includes in-frame clones alone and lacks a portion of them. The sample shows around 130,000 clones, 80% to 90% of them seen only once. Germline lookup yields CDR1 SEHNR and CDR2 FQNEAQ (reference sequence). CDR3 length equals 15 residues. With 6 bases removed from V and 2 bases from J, the gap between germline ends came to 17 bases. V and J are TRBV7-9 and TRBJ2-7; D call uncertain. The clonotype comes from an adult in good health. The specimen was peripheral blood, collected on day 0 of AZD1222 vaccination. CDR3: CASSRDNIQTYEQYF. CDR3 DNA: TGTGCCAGCAGTCGAGACAATATCCAAACCTACGAGCAGTACTTC. Filled out from reference TRBV7-9 and TRBJ2-7, the complete variable domain reads DTGVSQNPRHKITKRGQNVTFRCDPISEHNRLYWYRQTLGQGPEFLTYFQNEAQLEKSRLLSDRFSAERPKGSFSTLEIQRTEQGDSAMYLCASSRDNIQTYEQYFGPGTRLTVT.